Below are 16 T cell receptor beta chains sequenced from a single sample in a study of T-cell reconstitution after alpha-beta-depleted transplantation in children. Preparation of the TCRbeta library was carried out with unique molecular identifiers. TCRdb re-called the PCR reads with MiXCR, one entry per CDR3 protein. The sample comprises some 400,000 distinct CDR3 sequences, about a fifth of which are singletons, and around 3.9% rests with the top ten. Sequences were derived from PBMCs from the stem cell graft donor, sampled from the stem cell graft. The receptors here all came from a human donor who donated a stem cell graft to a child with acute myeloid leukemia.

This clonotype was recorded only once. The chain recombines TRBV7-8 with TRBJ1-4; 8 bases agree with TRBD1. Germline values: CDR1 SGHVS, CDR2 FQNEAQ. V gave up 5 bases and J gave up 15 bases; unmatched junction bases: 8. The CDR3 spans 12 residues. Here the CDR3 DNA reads TGTGCCAGCAGCCCGCGGACAGGGTTTATGTTTTTT. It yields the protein CASSPRTGFMFF.

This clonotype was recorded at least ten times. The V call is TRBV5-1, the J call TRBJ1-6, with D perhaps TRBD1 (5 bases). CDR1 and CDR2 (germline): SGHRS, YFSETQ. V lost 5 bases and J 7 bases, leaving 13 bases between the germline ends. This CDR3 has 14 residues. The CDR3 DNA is TGCGCCAGCAGGGAAGGGGTAGGCAATTCACCCCTCCACTTT. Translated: CASREGVGNSPLHF.

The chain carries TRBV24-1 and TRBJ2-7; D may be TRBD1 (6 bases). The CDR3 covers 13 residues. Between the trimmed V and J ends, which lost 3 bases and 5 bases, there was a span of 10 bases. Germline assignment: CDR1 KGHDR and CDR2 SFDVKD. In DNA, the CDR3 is TGTGCCACCAGTGATCAACGGGACAACGAGCAGTACTTC. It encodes CATSDQRDNEQYF.

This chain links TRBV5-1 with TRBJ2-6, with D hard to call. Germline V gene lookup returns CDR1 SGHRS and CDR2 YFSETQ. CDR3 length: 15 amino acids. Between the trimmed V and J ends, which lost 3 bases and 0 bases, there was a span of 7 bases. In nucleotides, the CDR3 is TGCGCCAGCAGCTCATGGGGCTCTGGGGCCAACGTCCTGACTTTC. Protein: CASSSWGSGANVLTF.

The CDR3 DNA reads as TGTGCCAGCAACCCCGCAGGGATCGGCGCCTACGAGCAGTACTTC. This encodes CASNPAGIGAYEQYF. The gene calls are TRBV6-1 and TRBJ2-7, with a possible D match to TRBD1 (5 bases). CDR1 is MNHNS, CDR2 SASEGT, per germline. The V and J ends lost 7 bases and 2 bases respectively, with 18 bases between them. This CDR3 region has 15 residues.

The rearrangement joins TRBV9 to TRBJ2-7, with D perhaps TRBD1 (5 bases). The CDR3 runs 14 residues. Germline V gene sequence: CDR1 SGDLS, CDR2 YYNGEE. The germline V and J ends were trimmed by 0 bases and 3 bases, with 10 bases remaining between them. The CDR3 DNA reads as TGTGCCAGCAGCGTAGGCCTAACAGGCTACGAGCAGTACTTC. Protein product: CASSVGLTGYEQYF.

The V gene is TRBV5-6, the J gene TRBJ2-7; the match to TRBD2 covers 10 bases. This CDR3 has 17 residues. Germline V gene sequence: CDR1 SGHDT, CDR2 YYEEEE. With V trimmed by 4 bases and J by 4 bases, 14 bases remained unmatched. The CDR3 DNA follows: TGTGCCAGCAGCCCCTCAGCGGGGGGACTAGCGACGTACGAGCAGTACTTC. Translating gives CASSPSAGGLATYEQYF.

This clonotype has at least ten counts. DNA of the CDR3: TGCAGCGTTGAGGGGCAGGGTGACTACGAGCAGTACTTC. This encodes CSVEGQGDYEQYF. V is TRBV29-1 and J is TRBJ2-7, with a tentative D call TRBD1 (5 bases). Trimming removed 3 bases from V and 3 bases from J, with 12 bases in between. The germline V gene has CDR1 SQVTM and CDR2 ANQGSEA. This CDR3 has 13 amino acids.

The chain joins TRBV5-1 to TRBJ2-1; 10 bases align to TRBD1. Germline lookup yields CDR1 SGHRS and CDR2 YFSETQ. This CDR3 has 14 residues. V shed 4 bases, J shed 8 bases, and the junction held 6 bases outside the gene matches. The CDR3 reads CASSPGTGDDEQFF. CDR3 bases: TGCGCCAGCAGCCCCGGGACAGGGGACGATGAGCAGTTCTTC.

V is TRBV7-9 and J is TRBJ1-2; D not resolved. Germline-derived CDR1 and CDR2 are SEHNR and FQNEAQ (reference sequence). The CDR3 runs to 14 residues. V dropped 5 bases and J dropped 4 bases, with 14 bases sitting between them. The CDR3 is CASSPTDWAYGYTF. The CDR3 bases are TGTGCCAGCAGCCCCACGGACTGGGCCTATGGCTACACCTTC.

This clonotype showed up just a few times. The CDR3, as DNA: TGCGCCTCCACCCGGACTAGCGACTATGAGCAGTTCTTC. It is translated as CASTRTSDYEQFF. This sequence joins TRBV5-1 and TRBJ2-1, with 9 bases matching TRBD2. Germline-derived CDR1 and CDR2 are SGHRS and YFSETQ. CDR3 length equals 13 residues. After removal of 10 bases from V and 8 bases from J, the junction contained 10 bases not matched to a gene.

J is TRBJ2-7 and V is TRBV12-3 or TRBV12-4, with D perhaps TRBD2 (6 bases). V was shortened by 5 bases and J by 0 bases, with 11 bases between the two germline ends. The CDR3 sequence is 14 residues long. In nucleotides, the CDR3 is TGTGCCAGCAGTGCCTTCGGGGGCTCCTACGAGCAGTACTTC. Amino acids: CASSAFGGSYEQYF.

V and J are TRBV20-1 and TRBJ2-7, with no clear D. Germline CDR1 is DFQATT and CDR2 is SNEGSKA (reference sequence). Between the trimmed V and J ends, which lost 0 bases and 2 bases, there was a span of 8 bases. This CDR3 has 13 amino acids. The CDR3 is CSARDSFTYEQYF. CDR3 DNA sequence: TGCAGTGCTAGAGACAGCTTTACCTACGAGCAGTACTTC.

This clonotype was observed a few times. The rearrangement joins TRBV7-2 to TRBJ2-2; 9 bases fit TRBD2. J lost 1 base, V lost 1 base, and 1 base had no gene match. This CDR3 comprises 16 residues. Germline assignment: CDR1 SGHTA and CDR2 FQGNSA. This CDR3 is CASSLVTSGNTGELFF. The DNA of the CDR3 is TGTGCCAGCAGCTTAGTGACTAGCGGGAACACCGGGGAGCTGTTTTTT. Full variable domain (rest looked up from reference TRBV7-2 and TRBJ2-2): GAGVSQSPSNKVTEKGKDVELRCDPISGHTALYWYRQSLGQGLEFLIYFQGNSAPDKSGLPSDRFSAERTGGSVSTLTIQRTQQEDSAVYLCASSLVTSGNTGELFFGEGSRLTVL.

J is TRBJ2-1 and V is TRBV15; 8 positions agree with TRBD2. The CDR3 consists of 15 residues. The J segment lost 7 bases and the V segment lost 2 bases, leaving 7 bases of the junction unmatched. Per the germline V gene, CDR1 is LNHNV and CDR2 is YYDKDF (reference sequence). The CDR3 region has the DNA TGTGCCACCAGCAGACTAGTAGCGGGAATGAATGAGCAGTTCTTC. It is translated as CATSRLVAGMNEQFF.

In DNA, the CDR3 is TGTGCCAGCAGTTTGGGACTAGATTCAGGGCTAGGTAGTTCACCCCTCCACTTT. This sequence encodes CASSLGLDSGLGSSPLHF. The gene calls are TRBV12-3 or TRBV12-4 and TRBJ1-6, with D possibly being TRBD1 (5 bases). The CDR3 totals 18 residues. V was clipped by 3 bases and J by 9 bases, with 24 bases between them.